One and the same sample provided the 4 T cell receptor beta chains below, sequenced in a study of T-cell reconstitution after alpha-beta-depleted transplantation in children. Preparing the TCRbeta library involved the use of unique molecular identifiers. TCRdb re-called the PCR reads through MiXCR, storing one row per CDR3 protein. The sample lists about 610,000 distinct CDR3 sequences, under 12% seen once, with less than 4.5% in the top ten. Material: PBMCs from the stem cell graft donor, obtained from the stem cell graft. Source of these receptors: a human donor who donated a stem cell graft to a child with acute myeloid leukemia.

This clonotype came up a few times. V and J are TRBV20-1 and TRBJ2-7, with TRBD1 matching over 9 bases. Germline V gives CDR1 DFQATT, CDR2 SNEGSKA (reference sequence). V shed 5 bases, J shed 3 bases, and the junction held 8 bases outside the gene matches. The CDR3 covers 14 residues. As DNA, the CDR3 is TGCAGTGCTTTGCCACAGGGGGCTTACTACGAGCAGTACTTC. It is translated as CSALPQGAYYEQYF.

This chain connects TRBV12-3 or TRBV12-4 to TRBJ2-1; D assignment may be TRBD1 or TRBD2 (6 bases each). The V end was cut by 1 base, the J end by 5 bases, with 18 bases between. The CDR3 has 17 residues. The CDR3 is CASSLEMVGGPNNEQFF. The DNA of the CDR3 is TGTGCCAGCAGTTTAGAAATGGTCGGGGGCCCTAACAATGAGCAGTTCTTC.

In this sample, this clonotype turned up many times. The chain uses TRBV30 and TRBJ1-1; perhaps TRBD1 as D (5 bases). Germline V CDR1 and CDR2: GTSNPN, SVGIG (reference sequence). The CDR3 covers 13 residues. The V end lost 7 bases, the J end lost 7 bases, and 19 bases lay between the germline ends. CDR3 amino acids: CAFRTGGRGEAFF. DNA of the CDR3: TGTGCCTTCCGAACGGGGGGAAGGGGTGAAGCTTTCTTT.

The chain employs TRBV12-3 or TRBV12-4 and TRBJ2-2; 7 nucleotides agree with TRBD2. Trimming at V came to 7 bases and at J to 5 bases, leaving 13 bases not matched to a gene. The CDR3 spans 16 residues. For the CDR3, the DNA is TGTGCCAGCACCAAAGCGGGAAGGCGGGGGACCGGGGAGCTGTTTTTT. Amino acids: CASTKAGRRGTGELFF.